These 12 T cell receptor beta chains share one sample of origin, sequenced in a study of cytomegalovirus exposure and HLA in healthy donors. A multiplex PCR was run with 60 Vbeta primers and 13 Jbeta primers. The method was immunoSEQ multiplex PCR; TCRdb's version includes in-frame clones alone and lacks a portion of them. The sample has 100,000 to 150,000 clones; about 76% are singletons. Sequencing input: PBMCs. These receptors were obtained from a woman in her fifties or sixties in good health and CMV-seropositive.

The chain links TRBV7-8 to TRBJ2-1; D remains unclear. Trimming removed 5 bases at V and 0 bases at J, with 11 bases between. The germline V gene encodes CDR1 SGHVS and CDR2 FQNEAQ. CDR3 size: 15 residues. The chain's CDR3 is CASSLRRSSYNEQFF. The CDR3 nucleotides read TGTGCCAGCAGCCTACGACGGAGCTCCTACAATGAGCAGTTCTTC.

CDR3 DNA sequence: TGTGCCAGCGGGTTCGGGAATCGCGGCTACACCTTC. It translates to CASGFGNRGYTF. V and J are TRBV11-2 and TRBJ1-2; no definite D call. CDR3 length: 12 amino acids. Germline V gene data show CDR1 as SGHAT and CDR2 as FQNNGV. Trimming pared 8 bases from V and 8 bases from J, leaving 15 bases between.

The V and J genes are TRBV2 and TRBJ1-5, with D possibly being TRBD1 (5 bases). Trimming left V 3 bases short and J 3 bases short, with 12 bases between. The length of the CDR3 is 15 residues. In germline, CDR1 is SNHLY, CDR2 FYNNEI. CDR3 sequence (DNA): TGTGCCAGCAGTGAGGAGGGTGGGACCAATCAGCCCCAGCATTTT. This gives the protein CASSEEGGTNQPQHF.

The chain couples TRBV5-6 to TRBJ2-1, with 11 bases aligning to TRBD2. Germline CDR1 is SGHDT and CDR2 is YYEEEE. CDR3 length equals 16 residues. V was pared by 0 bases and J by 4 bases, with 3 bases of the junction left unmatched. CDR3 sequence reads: CASSLVASGGYNEQFF. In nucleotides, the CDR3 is TGTGCCAGCAGCTTGGTAGCTAGCGGGGGGTACAATGAGCAGTTCTTC.

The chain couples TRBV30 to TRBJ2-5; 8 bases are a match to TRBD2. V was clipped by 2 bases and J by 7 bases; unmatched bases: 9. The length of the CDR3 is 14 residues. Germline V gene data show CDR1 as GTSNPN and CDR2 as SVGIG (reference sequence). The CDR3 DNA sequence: TGTGCCTGGAGTACTCGGGGGGGTAGGGGGACCCAGTACTTC. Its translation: CAWSTRGGRGTQYF.

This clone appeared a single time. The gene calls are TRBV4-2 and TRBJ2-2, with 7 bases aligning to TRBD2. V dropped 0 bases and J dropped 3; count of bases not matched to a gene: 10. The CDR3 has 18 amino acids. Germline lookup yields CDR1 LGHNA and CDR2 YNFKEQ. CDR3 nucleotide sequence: TGTGCCAGCAGCCAAGATTCCGGATCTAGCGGACACACCGGGGAGCTGTTTTTT. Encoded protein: CASSQDSGSSGHTGELFF.

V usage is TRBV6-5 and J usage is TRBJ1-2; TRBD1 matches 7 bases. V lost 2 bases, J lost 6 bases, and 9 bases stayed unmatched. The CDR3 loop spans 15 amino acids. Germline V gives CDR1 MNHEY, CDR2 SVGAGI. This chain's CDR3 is CASSYEGAGKNGYTF. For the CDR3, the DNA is TGTGCCAGCAGTTACGAGGGGGCGGGCAAAAATGGCTACACCTTC.

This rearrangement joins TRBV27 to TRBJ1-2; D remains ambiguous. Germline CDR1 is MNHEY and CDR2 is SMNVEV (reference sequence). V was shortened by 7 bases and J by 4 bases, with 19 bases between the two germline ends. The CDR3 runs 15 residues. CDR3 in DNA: TGTGCCAGCACCTCATTGGTGGGCATTGCCTATGGCTACACCTTC. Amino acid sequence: CASTSLVGIAYGYTF.

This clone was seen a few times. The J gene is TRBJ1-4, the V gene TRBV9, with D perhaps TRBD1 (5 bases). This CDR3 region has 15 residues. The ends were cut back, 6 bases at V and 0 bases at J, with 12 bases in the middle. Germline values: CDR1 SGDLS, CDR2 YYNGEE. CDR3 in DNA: TGTGCCAGCAATCAGTTAGGGGCAACTAATGAAAAACTGTTTTTT. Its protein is CASNQLGATNEKLFF.

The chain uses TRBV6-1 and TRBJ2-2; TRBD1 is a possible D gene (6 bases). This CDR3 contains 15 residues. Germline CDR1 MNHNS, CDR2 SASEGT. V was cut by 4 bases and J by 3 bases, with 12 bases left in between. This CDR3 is CASSGRQGHTGELFF. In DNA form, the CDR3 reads TGTGCCAGCAGTGGTCGGCAGGGGCACACCGGGGAGCTGTTTTTT.

Here the CDR3 reads CASTGTGIQETQYF. CDR3 sequence (DNA): TGTGCCAGCACCGGGACAGGGATACAAGAGACCCAGTACTTC. The chain uses TRBV4-2 and TRBJ2-5; TRBD1 agrees at 9 bases. J lost 2 bases, V lost 7 bases, and 5 bases had no gene match. Germline V gene sequence: CDR1 LGHNA, CDR2 YNFKEQ. The CDR3 spans 14 residues.

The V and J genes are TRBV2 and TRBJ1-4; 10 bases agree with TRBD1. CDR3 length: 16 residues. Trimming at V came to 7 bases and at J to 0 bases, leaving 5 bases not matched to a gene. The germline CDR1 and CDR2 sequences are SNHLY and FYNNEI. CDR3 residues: CASTRDRGATNEKLFF. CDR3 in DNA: TGTGCCAGCACGAGGGACAGGGGAGCAACTAATGAAAAACTGTTTTTT.